These 9 T cell receptor beta chains originate from one sample sequenced in a study of blood T cell repertoires in COVID-19. Data came from immunoSEQ multiplex PCR; TCRdb stores just in-frame clones and leaves some out. The sample yields a few hundred thousand clones, roughly four fifths seen once. The sequencing sample was made of PBMCs or T cells enriched from blood (not recorded which). The source of these receptors is a man aged 50 to 59 who had recovered from COVID-19.

The rearrangement links TRBV11-1 to TRBJ1-2; no clear D. From germline, CDR1 is SGHAT and CDR2 FQDESV (reference sequence). Trimming removed 5 bases at V and 4 bases at J, with 14 bases between. The CDR3 is 14 amino acids. CDR3 in amino acids: CASSARADFYGYTF. In DNA, the CDR3 is TGTGCCAGCAGCGCCCGGGCGGACTTCTATGGCTACACCTTC.

V usage is TRBV30 and J usage is TRBJ1-2; 9 nucleotides align to TRBD1. CDR1 GTSNPN and CDR2 SVGIG come from the germline V gene (reference sequence). The CDR3 totals 15 residues. The V gene end was trimmed by 1 base and the J gene end by 0 bases; junction bases not matched to a gene: 3. The CDR3 DNA is TGTGCCTGGAGTGCCTACAGGGGGCCTAACTATGGCTACACCTTC. Protein sequence: CAWSAYRGPNYGYTF.

The CDR3 loop reads CASSQTANTGELFF. In DNA, the CDR3 is TGTGCCAGCAGCCAAACGGCGAACACCGGGGAGCTGTTTTTT. This chain connects TRBV21-1 to TRBJ2-2; no DNA check was done on the table's D call, TRBD2. TRBV21-1 is designated a pseudogene. The CDR3 spans 14 residues.

The rearrangement links TRBV6-1 to TRBJ1-3; TRBD1 might be the D (6 bases). Trimming took off 4 bases at V and 3 bases at J, with 19 bases between the two ends. CDR1 and CDR2 from the germline V gene are MNHNS and SASEGT. This CDR3 has 17 residues. The CDR3 reads CASSVSEGGLLGNTIYF. CDR3 nucleotides: TGTGCCAGCAGTGTGAGTGAAGGGGGACTACTTGGAAACACCATATATTTT.

The chain employs TRBV19 and TRBJ1-2; no clear D gene. CDR1 and CDR2 from the germline V gene are LNHDA and SQIVND (reference sequence). The CDR3 is 13 residues long. Trimming took 2 bases from V and 8 from J, leaving 12 bases between them. The CDR3 protein is CASSITGSRGYTF. The CDR3 DNA follows: TGTGCCAGTAGTATAACCGGTTCAAGAGGCTACACCTTC.

The J gene is TRBJ2-2, the V gene TRBV7-9; TRBD2 agrees at 7 bases. This CDR3 is 16 amino acids long. V was clipped by 2 bases and J by 6 bases; unmatched bases: 9. The germline V gene has CDR1 SEHNR and CDR2 FQNEAQ (reference sequence). For the CDR3, the DNA is TGTGCCAGCAGCTTAAGGAGGGAGGGCCCTCCCGGGGAGCTGTTTTTT. Translation gives CASSLRREGPPGELFF.

The chain is built from TRBV18 and TRBJ1-3; D not certain. Trimming took 6 bases from V and 0 from J, leaving 6 bases between them. Germline CDR1 and CDR2: KGHSH and LQKENI. The CDR3 runs 13 residues. The CDR3 DNA follows: TGTGCCAGCTCCCAGAACTCTGGAAACACCATATATTTT. This encodes CASSQNSGNTIYF.

The rearrangement links TRBV18 to TRBJ1-1; D remains ambiguous. Germline values: CDR1 KGHSH, CDR2 LQKENI. The CDR3 spans 13 residues. Between the trimmed V and J ends, which lost 5 bases and 0 bases, there was a span of 7 bases. As DNA, the CDR3 is TGTGCCAGCTCAGGCCAGTTGAACACTGAAGCTTTCTTT. It codes for CASSGQLNTEAFF. Together with reference TRBV18 and TRBJ1-1, the CDR3 gives the full variable domain: NAGVMQNPRHLVRRRGQEARLRCSPMKGHSHVYWYRQLPEEGLKFMVYLQKENIIDESGMPKERFSAEFPKEGPSILRIQQVVRGDSAAYFCASSGQLNTEAFFGQGTRLTVV.

V and J are TRBV2 and TRBJ2-2; 7 bases fit TRBD1. This CDR3 has 16 residues. Germline CDR1 reads SNHLY; CDR2 reads FYNNEI. Trimming removed 6 bases from V and 3 bases from J; junction bases left unmatched: 10. This CDR3 reads CASSRTGVLDTGELFF. The CDR3 region has the DNA TGTGCCAGCAGCCGTACAGGGGTGCTGGACACCGGGGAGCTGTTTTTT.